The 27 T cell receptor beta chains below come from one sample, sequenced in a study of cytomegalovirus exposure and HLA in healthy donors. This PCR relied on a set of 60 Vbeta primers and 13 Jbeta primers. Assay: immunoSEQ multiplex PCR; the TCRdb copy retains only in-frame clones and omits some. This table has 170,000 or so clones, 80% to 90% appearing once. Sequences were obtained from PBMCs. These receptors all come from a young woman in good health and CMV-seronegative.

This rearrangement joins TRBV7-2 to TRBJ2-5; 7 bases are a match to TRBD2. CDR3 length: 15 amino acids. CDR1 is SGHTA and CDR2 is FQGNSA in the germline V gene. Trimming at V came to 1 base and at J to 2 bases, leaving 4 bases not matched to a gene. The CDR3 bases are TGTGCCAGCAGCTTAGGCGGGGGAATTCAAGAGACCCAGTACTTC. Protein: CASSLGGGIQETQYF. The full variable domain, with the rest looked up from reference TRBV7-2 and TRBJ2-5, is GAGVSQSPSNKVTEKGKDVELRCDPISGHTALYWYRQSLGQGLEFLIYFQGNSAPDKSGLPSDRFSAERTGGSVSTLTIQRTQQEDSAVYLCASSLGGGIQETQYFGPGTRLLVL.

CDR3 DNA sequence: TGTGCCAGCAGCCCTCTCGGGGGGTCCTACGAGCAGTACTTC. Protein product: CASSPLGGSYEQYF. This chain joins TRBV7-2 and TRBJ2-7, with 7 nucleotides matching TRBD2. The CDR3 has 14 amino acids. Germline V gives CDR1 SGHTA, CDR2 FQGNSA. V was clipped by 5 bases and J by 1 base; unmatched bases: 5.

The V call is TRBV5-1, the J call TRBJ2-6, with D possibly matching TRBD2 (5 bases). The CDR3 covers 17 residues. V dropped 3 bases and J dropped 2 bases, with 15 bases sitting between them. Germline V gene data show CDR1 as SGHRS and CDR2 as YFSETQ. CDR3 region: CASSWTHVTTGANVLTF. As DNA, the CDR3 is TGCGCCAGCAGCTGGACTCATGTAACAACTGGGGCCAACGTCCTGACTTTC.

The chain couples TRBV4-1 to TRBJ1-2; 8 bases are shared with TRBD1. After removal of 4 bases from V and 7 bases from J, the junction contained 14 bases not matched to a gene. Germline CDR1 MGHRA, CDR2 YSYEKL. The CDR3 consists of 16 residues. DNA of the CDR3: TGCGCCAGCAGCCGCCTGGGACAGGAAATTAGAAGTGGCTACACCTTC. Amino acids: CASSRLGQEIRSGYTF.

This clone was counted a single time. This CDR3 reads CASSLGQQGGLWDEQFF. CDR3 nucleotide sequence: TGCGCCAGCAGCTTGGGACAACAGGGGGGCCTTTGGGATGAGCAGTTCTTC. The V gene is TRBV5-1, the J gene TRBJ2-1; 8 nucleotides match TRBD1. V was pared by 0 bases and J by 8 bases, with 13 bases of the junction left unmatched. The germline gives CDR1 SGHRS, CDR2 YFSETQ. CDR3 size: 17 residues.

The chain employs TRBV7-9 and TRBJ2-1; TRBD1 matches 8 bases. CDR3 length: 14 amino acids. CDR1 is SEHNR and CDR2 is FQNEAQ in the germline V gene (reference sequence). Trimming removed 3 bases from V and 10 bases from J; junction bases left unmatched: 8. The CDR3 sequence is CASSLQGAQGEQFF. The CDR3 DNA reads TGTGCCAGCAGCTTGCAGGGGGCGCAAGGGGAGCAGTTCTTC.

CDR3 in amino acids: CASRSGVRTEAFF. The CDR3 DNA sequence: TGTGCCAGCAGGTCAGGGGTCCGCACTGAAGCTTTCTTT. The chain combines TRBV7-9 with TRBJ1-1; maybe TRBD1 (6 bases). Trimming took off 6 bases at V and 4 bases at J, with 12 bases between the two ends. This CDR3 has 13 amino acids. Germline-derived CDR1 and CDR2 are SEHNR and FQNEAQ (reference sequence). The full variable domain, in which reference TRBV7-9 and TRBJ1-1 provide the parts outside the CDR3, is DTGVSQNPRHKITKRGQNVTFRCDPISEHNRLYWYRQTLGQGPEFLTYFQNEAQLEKSRLLSDRFSAERPKGSFSTLEIQRTEQGDSAMYLCASRSGVRTEAFFGQGTRLTVV.

This clone was counted between two and nine times. This chain links TRBV5-8 with TRBJ1-4; tentative D call: TRBD1 (6 bases). The germline V gene has CDR1 SGHTS and CDR2 YDEGEE. Trimming took 1 base from V and 3 from J, leaving 10 bases between them. CDR3 length: 15 residues. The CDR3 here is CASSLLGASNEKLFF. CDR3 nucleotide sequence: TGTGCCAGCAGCTTGTTGGGGGCGTCTAATGAAAAACTGTTTTTT. Looking up the rest from reference TRBV5-8 and TRBJ1-4 gives the full variable domain: EAGVTQSPTHLIKTRGQQATLRCSPISGHTSVYWYQQALGLGLQFLLWYDEGEERNRGNFPPRFSGRQFPNYSSELNVNALELEDSALYLCASSLLGASNEKLFFGSGTQLSVL.

The rearrangement links TRBV2 to TRBJ1-2; no definite D call. CDR3 length: 14 amino acids. With 6 bases removed from V and 0 bases from J, the gap between germline ends came to 11 bases. CDR1 and CDR2 from the germline V gene are SNHLY and FYNNEI. This CDR3 is CASSYDTANYGYTF. In nucleotides, the CDR3 is TGTGCCAGCAGCTATGACACCGCTAACTATGGCTACACCTTC.

This CDR3 is CASWGAEAFF. The CDR3 DNA follows: TGTGCCAGCTGGGGGGCTGAAGCTTTCTTT. V and J are TRBV19 and TRBJ1-1; a weak D match, TRBD1 (5 bases). CDR3 length equals 10 residues. From germline, CDR1 is LNHDA and CDR2 SQIVND (reference sequence). V lost 9 bases to trimming and J lost 6 bases, with 8 bases between them.

About this clone: Different DNA sequences within this sample yield the same CDR3. This chain uses TRBV27 with TRBJ1-5; D is ambiguous. Germline-derived CDR1 and CDR2 are MNHEY and SMNVEV (reference sequence). V lost 3 bases, J lost 4 bases, and 7 bases lay in between. The CDR3 length is 13 residues. The CDR3 DNA sequence: TGTGCCAGCAGTTTTCGAGGTAATCAGCCCCAGCATTTT. Protein product: CASSFRGNQPQHF.

The chain links TRBV27 to TRBJ1-5, with D hard to call. V shed 5 bases and J shed 4 bases, with 15 bases lying between them. This CDR3 region has 15 residues. Germline-derived CDR1 and CDR2 are MNHEY and SMNVEV (reference sequence). DNA for the CDR3: TGTGCCAGCAGTGCACGACCCGGGTCAAATCAGCCCCAGCATTTT. Translation: CASSARPGSNQPQHF.

The chain uses TRBV9 and TRBJ2-5, with D perhaps matching TRBD2 (7 bases). The CDR3 sequence is 17 residues long. Germline V lookup: CDR1 SGDLS, CDR2 YYNGEE. Trimming left V 0 bases short and J 5 bases short, with 20 bases between. As DNA, the CDR3 is TGTGCCAGCAGCGTAGGGGAAGGCTGGGGGGGCCGGGAGACCCAGTACTTC. This gives the protein CASSVGEGWGGRETQYF.

With regard to this clone: The conserved phenylalanine or tryptophan normally closing the CDR3 is absent here, so this likely arose from a read error. The V call is TRBV28, the J call TRBJ1-6; D might be TRBD1 (5 bases). The CDR3 spans 15 residues. The V gene lost 6 bases and the J gene lost 6 bases, with 15 bases spanning the gap. CDR1 and CDR2 from the germline V gene are MDHEN and SYDVKM. The CDR3 region has the DNA TGTGCCAGCAGGTCCGGGGGGATGAGTAATTCACCCCTCCACCTT. Amino acids: CASRSGGMSNSPLHL.

This clone was counted between two and nine times. The V call is TRBV6-4, the J call TRBJ1-1; D ambiguous. Germline CDR1 and CDR2: MRHNA and SNTAGT. Trimming took 4 bases from V and 4 from J, leaving 19 bases between them. CDR3 length equals 16 residues. In nucleotides, the CDR3 is TGTGCCAGCAGTGCTTCTCCCCACGGGAGGACCACTGAAGCTTTCTTT. Its protein is CASSASPHGRTTEAFF.

The chain recombines TRBV5-1 with TRBJ1-1, with 7 bases aligning to TRBD1. This CDR3 comprises 14 residues. V gave up 0 bases and J gave up 2 bases; unmatched junction bases: 1. The germline V gene has CDR1 SGHRS and CDR2 YFSETQ. This CDR3 is CASSLGGGNTEAFF. The CDR3 coding sequence is TGCGCCAGCAGCTTGGGAGGGGGCAACACTGAAGCTTTCTTT.

V usage is TRBV7-9 and J usage is TRBJ2-1; 10 bases fit TRBD2. Trimming cost V 4 bases and J 8 bases; bases outside gene matches: 8. This CDR3 comprises 15 residues. CDR1 is SEHNR, CDR2 FQNEAQ, per germline (reference sequence). The CDR3 sequence is CASSSQREGLDEQFF. CDR3 coding DNA: TGTGCCAGCAGCTCTCAGCGGGAGGGCCTGGATGAGCAGTTCTTC.

The chain recombines TRBV27 with TRBJ2-7; 9 bases line up with TRBD1. The germline CDR1 and CDR2 sequences are MNHEY and SMNVEV (reference sequence). This CDR3 has 16 amino acids. V shed 3 bases, J shed 4 bases, and the junction held 10 bases outside the gene matches. The DNA of the CDR3 is TGTGCCAGCAGTTTGGCCGTGGGACAGGGCCTGTACGAGCAGTACTTC. Protein sequence: CASSLAVGQGLYEQYF.

CDR3 residues: CASSYSFRTGELFF. Here the CDR3 DNA reads TGTGCCAGCAGTTACTCGTTCCGGACCGGGGAGCTGTTTTTT. The chain employs TRBV6-5 and TRBJ2-2; D not certain. Per the germline V gene, CDR1 is MNHEY and CDR2 is SVGAGI. CDR3 length: 14 amino acids. Trimming removed 0 bases at V and 5 bases at J, with 7 bases between.

The chain uses TRBV18 and TRBJ1-4; no clear D gene. Germline loops: CDR1 KGHSH, CDR2 LQKENI. Trimming left V 3 bases short and J 7 bases short, with 18 bases between. CDR3 length: 16 residues. The CDR3 DNA is TGTGCCAGCTCACCGGTCGGGGAATGGATCGGTGAAAAACTGTTTTTT. This encodes CASSPVGEWIGEKLFF.

The rearrangement joins TRBV15 to TRBJ2-5; D not certain. V dropped 0 bases and J dropped 10 bases, with 18 bases sitting between them. This CDR3 has 15 amino acids. Germline values: CDR1 LNHNV, CDR2 YYDKDF (reference sequence). The CDR3 loop is CATSRDRSTARVQYF. The CDR3 DNA is TGTGCCACCAGCAGAGATCGGTCCACCGCACGGGTCCAGTACTTC.

The V call is TRBV11-2, the J call TRBJ2-3; the D gene is possibly TRBD2 (6 bases). The CDR3 sequence is 18 residues long. Germline CDR1 reads SGHAT; CDR2 reads FQNNGV. With 2 bases removed from V and 1 base from J, the gap between germline ends came to 19 bases. The CDR3 DNA sequence: TGTGCCAGCAGCTTACTGCCGCGGAGTTCGGGGGGCACAGATACGCAGTATTTT. It codes for CASSLLPRSSGGTDTQYF.

The chain has TRBV6-6 and TRBJ2-7, with 7 bases aligning to TRBD1. Germline V lookup: CDR1 MNHNY, CDR2 SVGAGI (reference sequence). The CDR3 extends over 13 amino acids. V was clipped by 5 bases and J by 1 base; unmatched bases: 2. CDR3 bases: TGTGCCAGCAGTCCGGGACAGTCCTACGAGCAGTACTTC. Protein sequence: CASSPGQSYEQYF.

This chain uses TRBV11-1 with TRBJ2-3; 9 nucleotides line up with TRBD2. V lost 5 bases, J lost 4 bases, and 1 base stayed unmatched. The CDR3 spans 13 residues. Germline loops: CDR1 SGHAT, CDR2 FQDESV (reference sequence). The CDR3 here is CASSKRGADTQYF. Here the CDR3 DNA reads TGTGCCAGCAGCAAGCGGGGGGCAGATACGCAGTATTTT.

The chain recombines TRBV11-3 with TRBJ2-7; 8 nucleotides agree with TRBD1. CDR3 size: 15 residues. Germline assignment: CDR1 SGHNT and CDR2 YENEEA. Trimming removed 1 base from V and 1 base from J; junction bases left unmatched: 3. CDR3 loop: CASSLGDRRSYEQYF. The CDR3 nucleotides are TGTGCCAGCAGCTTAGGGGACAGGAGATCCTACGAGCAGTACTTC. Combining the CDR3 with reference TRBV11-3 and TRBJ2-7 gives the whole variable domain EAGVVQSPRYKIIEKKQPVAFWCNPISGHNTLYWYLQNLGQGPELLIRYENEEAVDDSQLPKDRFSAERLKGVDSTLKIQPAELGDSAVYLCASSLGDRRSYEQYFGPGTRLTVT.

This chain uses TRBV2 with TRBJ1-2, with D perhaps matching TRBD1 (5 bases). Trimming pared 2 bases from V and 2 bases from J, leaving 9 bases between. The CDR3 is made up of 14 amino acids. Germline values: CDR1 SNHLY, CDR2 FYNNEI. CDR3 amino acids: CASSERGGNYGYTF. CDR3 nucleotide sequence: TGTGCCAGCAGTGAACGGGGGGGGAACTATGGCTACACCTTC.

The chain couples TRBV18 to TRBJ1-5; 8 bases map to TRBD1. The J segment lost 5 bases and the V segment lost 5 bases, leaving 2 bases of the junction unmatched. The CDR3 runs 13 residues. Germline V gene sequence: CDR1 KGHSH, CDR2 LQKENI. The chain's CDR3 is CASSAQGDQPQHF. CDR3 DNA: TGTGCCAGCTCAGCACAGGGGGATCAGCCCCAGCATTTT.